This T cell receptor beta chain was identified in a study of vaccination effects on CD4 cells after COVID-19. Study as a whole: Vaccination followed sampling of two convalescent patients by 16 days and one week respectively.

This CDR3 comprises 12 residues. CDR1 is SGHNT and CDR2 is YENEEA in the germline V gene. The germline V and J ends were trimmed by 5 bases and 4 bases, with 7 bases remaining between them. Antigen-specific CD4+ T cells were first expanded with viral peptide pools by the ViraFEST assay and only then sequenced. The culture ran for roughly 10 days before CD4+ T cells were isolated. From March to December 2020, the person had a SARS-CoV-2 infection that was confirmed by PCR. Supplemented with about 9.9 IU/ml IL-2 and approximately 10 ug/ml peptides, more than 1.5 million PBMC per well were kept in culture. Fresh IL-2-containing medium replaced half the medium on days 3 and 7. This table comes from immunoSEQ multiplex PCR, and its TCRdb copy is limited to in-frame clones, with some not included. The table shows more than 20,000 clones, with 77% occurring only once. Comments on this clone: Its antigen is undetermined.

The input for sequencing was CD4+ T cells from PBMCs cultured with HCoV-NL63 spike peptides, taken before COVID-19 vaccination. This receptor was obtained from a human donor who had a prior SARS-CoV-2 infection. V gene TRBV11-3 combines with J gene TRBJ2-3; maybe TRBD2 (5 bases). CDR3 region: CASSTRADTQYF. Here the CDR3 DNA reads TGTGCCAGCAGCACTAGGGCAGATACGCAGTATTTT.